A single sample is the source of the 13 T cell receptor beta chains below, sequenced in a study of PD-L1 blockade in urothelial cancer (dated by TCRdb to 2015 to 2018). What the time point label conveys for this sample: pretreatment peripheral blood. Receptor libraries were prepared by the immunoSEQ multiplex PCR assay. TCRdb holds this immuneACCESS table with in-frame rearrangements only. Some clones are missing; in checked studies, unresolved V genes explain under half, and the rest has no known cause. This sample comprises just under 50,000 clones, approximately 79% of them detected only once. About 3% of the sample goes to the ten largest clones. Here the sequenced sample was PBMCs, taken around atezolizumab (anti-PD-L1) treatment. All receptors come from a man aged 70-80 years with urothelial cancer.

The J gene is TRBJ2-3, the V gene TRBV6-1, with TRBD1 identical over 9 bases. The CDR3 spans 15 residues. Losses at the gene ends were 8 bases for V and 4 bases for J; bases not matched to a gene: 10. Germline CDR1 MNHNS, CDR2 SASEGT. DNA of the CDR3: TGTGCCAGCCGGTCGGGACAGGGTTTATCAGATACGCAGTATTTT. It yields the protein CASRSGQGLSDTQYF.

Written as DNA, the CDR3 is TGTGCCACCACAACTAGCGGGAAGGGTAATGAGCAGTTCTTC. The encoded protein is CATTTSGKGNEQFF. The genes are TRBV10-3 and TRBJ2-1; 10 bases are shared with TRBD2. Trimming took 10 bases from V and 7 from J; bases not matched to a gene: 10. Germline V lookup: CDR1 ENHRY, CDR2 SYGVKD. The CDR3 is 14 amino acids.

The chain has TRBV19 and TRBJ2-5, with 8 positions matching TRBD2. From germline, CDR1 is LNHDA and CDR2 SQIVND (reference sequence). V gave up 8 bases and J gave up 4 bases; unmatched junction bases: 3. The CDR3 consists of 12 residues. The CDR3 bases are TGTGCCAGTGGGACTAGTCGAGAGACCCAGTACTTC. Translated: CASGTSRETQYF.

This chain joins TRBV28 and TRBJ2-2; 8 bases fit TRBD2. Losses at the gene ends were 5 bases for V and 7 bases for J; bases not matched to a gene: 6. CDR1 and CDR2 from the germline V gene are MDHEN and SYDVKM. The CDR3 is made up of 14 amino acids. CDR3: CASSPGLAGGELFF. As DNA, the CDR3 is TGTGCCAGCAGTCCTGGACTAGCCGGCGGGGAGCTGTTTTTT.

V and J are TRBV25-1 and TRBJ2-2; no reliable D call. Germline V gene data show CDR1 as MGHDK and CDR2 as SYGVNS. V was pared by 5 bases and J by 4 bases, with 8 bases between. CDR3 length: 13 residues. Here the CDR3 reads CASSLGITGELFF. The DNA of the CDR3 is TGTGCCAGCAGTTTGGGCATCACCGGGGAGCTGTTTTTT.

The table lists this clone with a count of one. This CDR3 reads CASSLPPRASGRMETQYF. CDR3 bases: TGTGCCAGCAGCTTACCCCCCCGGGCTAGCGGTCGTATGGAGACCCAGTACTTC. This chain uses TRBV7-2 with TRBJ2-5, with TRBD2 matching over 7 bases. Trimming cost V 2 bases and J 5 bases; bases outside gene matches: 17. The CDR3 runs to 18 residues. CDR1 and CDR2 from the germline V gene are SGHTA and FQGNSA. The full variable domain, its missing parts supplied by reference TRBV7-2 and TRBJ2-5, is GAGVSQSPSNKVTEKGKDVELRCDPISGHTALYWYRQSLGQGLEFLIYFQGNSAPDKSGLPSDRFSAERTGGSVSTLTIQRTQQEDSAVYLCASSLPPRASGRMETQYFGPGTRLLVL.

This sequence joins TRBV15 and TRBJ1-5; D uncertain. The CDR3 is 14 amino acids. V gave up 0 bases and J gave up 5 bases, with 8 bases separating them. Germline assignment: CDR1 LNHNV and CDR2 YYDKDF (reference sequence). The CDR3 region is CATSRDILDQPQHF. CDR3 nucleotides: TGTGCCACCAGCAGAGATATTCTAGATCAGCCCCAGCATTTT.

The J gene is TRBJ2-2, the V gene TRBV5-6; 7 positions agree with TRBD1. J was trimmed by 3 bases and V by 4 bases; bases with no gene match: 6. The CDR3 covers 15 residues. Germline assignment: CDR1 SGHDT and CDR2 YYEEEE. The CDR3 bases are TGTGCCAGCAGCCTCAGACAGGGCTACACCGGGGAGCTGTTTTTT. It specifies CASSLRQGYTGELFF.

The rearrangement joins TRBV6-6 to TRBJ1-1, with D possibly matching TRBD1 (5 bases). This CDR3 comprises 14 residues. Germline V lookup: CDR1 MNHNY, CDR2 SVGAGI (reference sequence). With 8 bases removed from V and 5 bases from J, the gap between germline ends came to 18 bases. CDR3 in amino acids: CASGRGGISTEAFF. Here the CDR3 DNA reads TGTGCCAGCGGTCGGGGGGGAATCTCTACTGAAGCTTTCTTT.

This clone was counted between two and nine times. This chain joins TRBV30 and TRBJ1-1; no definite D call. V was shortened by 0 bases and J by 12 bases, with 11 bases between the two germline ends. Germline CDR1 reads GTSNPN; CDR2 reads SVGIG (reference sequence). The CDR3 is made up of 11 amino acids. As DNA, the CDR3 is TGTGCCTGGAGTGTAATTCCGGTGACTTTCTTT. This translates into CAWSVIPVTFF.

V usage is TRBV5-1 and J usage is TRBJ2-2, with a tentative D call TRBD1 (6 bases). Germline V CDR1 and CDR2: SGHRS, YFSETQ. The CDR3 loop spans 15 amino acids. V was trimmed by 3 bases and J by 6 bases, leaving 15 bases between them. DNA of the CDR3: TGCGCCAGCAGCTCGGGGACAAGTAAGGCCGGGGAGCTGTTTTTT. Translation gives CASSSGTSKAGELFF.

The chain has TRBV7-6 and TRBJ2-6; no clear D gene. CDR1 is SGHVS, CDR2 FNYEAQ, per germline. The CDR3 has 14 residues. V lost 3 bases to trimming and J lost 3 bases, with 6 bases between them. CDR3 nucleotides: TGTGCCAGCAGCTTGAACTATGGGGCCAACGTCCTGACTTTC. This sequence encodes CASSLNYGANVLTF. The full variable domain, completed using reference TRBV7-6 and TRBJ2-6, is GAGVSQSPRYKVTKRGQDVALRCDPISGHVSLYWYRQALGQGPEFLTYFNYEAQQDKSGLPNDRFSAERPEGSISTLTIQRTEQRDSAMYRCASSLNYGANVLTFGAGSRLTVL.

The chain links TRBV10-3 to TRBJ1-1; 9 bases line up with TRBD1. Germline V gene sequence: CDR1 ENHRY, CDR2 SYGVKD. This CDR3 is 15 amino acids long. With 2 bases clipped from V and 4 bases from J, the junction kept 5 bases outside the gene matches. The CDR3 sequence is CAISEPQGASTEAFF. CDR3 sequence (DNA): TGTGCCATCAGTGAGCCACAGGGGGCGAGCACTGAAGCTTTCTTT.